Sequencing of this TCR beta chain was carried out in a study of human T cells and chemical hapten exposure. Overall study context: Patients were given diphenylcyclopropenone on the scalp weekly across the approximately 24-week study.

Study conclusions and caveats: Compared with pre-sensitization or healthy control sets, expanded TCRs clustered more. Expanded TCR counts at PT1 went up together with patch test score, a positive correlation.

Trimming removed 5 bases from V and 3 bases from J, with 20 bases in between. The CDR3 extends over 16 amino acids. This sample's time point: pre-sensitization, week 0. Treatment indicated: therapeutic diphenylcyclopropenone sensitization with weekly scalp DPC. TCRdb independently ran MiXCR on the RACE reads; one entry per CDR3 protein. This sample has roughly 80,000 distinct CDR3 sequences; around 15% occur once, and the top ten carry 4% to 6%. Comments on this clonotype: Antigen specificity is unknown.

The sample consisted of whole blood, taken in connection with sensitization to the hapten diphenylcyclopropenone (DPC). This TCR was recovered from a woman aged 50 to 60 with alopecia areata. Some clones in this sample may be carry-over from other donors' samples. The rearrangement links TRBV12-3 or TRBV12-4 to TRBJ2-7; tentatively, D is TRBD2 (5 bases). The CDR3 DNA reads as TGTGCCAGCAGTCCCGGCGAAACTAGTTGGGGCTACGAGCAGTACTTC. This sequence encodes CASSPGETSWGYEQYF.